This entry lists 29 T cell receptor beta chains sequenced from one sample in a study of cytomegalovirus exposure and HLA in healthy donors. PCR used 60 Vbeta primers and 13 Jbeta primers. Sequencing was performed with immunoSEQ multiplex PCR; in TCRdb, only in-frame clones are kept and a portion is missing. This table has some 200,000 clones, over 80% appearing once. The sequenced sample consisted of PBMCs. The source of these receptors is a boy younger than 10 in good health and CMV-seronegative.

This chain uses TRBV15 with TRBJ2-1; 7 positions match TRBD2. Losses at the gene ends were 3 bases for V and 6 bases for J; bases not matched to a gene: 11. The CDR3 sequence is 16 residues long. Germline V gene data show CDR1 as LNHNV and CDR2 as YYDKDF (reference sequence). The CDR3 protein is CATSRAAGRWGNEQFF. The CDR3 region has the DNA TGTGCCACCAGCAGGGCAGCGGGAAGGTGGGGCAATGAGCAGTTCTTC.

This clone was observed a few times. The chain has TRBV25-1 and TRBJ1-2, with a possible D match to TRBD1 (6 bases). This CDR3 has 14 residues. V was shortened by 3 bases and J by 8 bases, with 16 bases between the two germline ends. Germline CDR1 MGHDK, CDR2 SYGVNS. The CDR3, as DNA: TGTGCCAGCAGTGATCCCCTCGGACAGCAGGGCTACACCTTC. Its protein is CASSDPLGQQGYTF.

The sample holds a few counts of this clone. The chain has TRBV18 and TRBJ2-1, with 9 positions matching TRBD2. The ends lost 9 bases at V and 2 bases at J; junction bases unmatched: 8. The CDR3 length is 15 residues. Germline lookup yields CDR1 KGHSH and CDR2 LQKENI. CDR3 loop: CASSGGYFPYNEQFF. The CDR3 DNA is TGTGCCAGTAGCGGGGGCTACTTCCCCTACAATGAGCAGTTCTTC.

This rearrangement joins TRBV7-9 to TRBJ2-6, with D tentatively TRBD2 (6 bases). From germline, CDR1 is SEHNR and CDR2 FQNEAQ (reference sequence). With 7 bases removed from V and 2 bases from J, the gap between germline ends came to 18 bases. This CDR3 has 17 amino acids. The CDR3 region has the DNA TGTGCCAGCATCAACGGGGGTTTTGGACCTGGGGCCAACGTCCTGACTTTC. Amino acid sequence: CASINGGFGPGANVLTF.

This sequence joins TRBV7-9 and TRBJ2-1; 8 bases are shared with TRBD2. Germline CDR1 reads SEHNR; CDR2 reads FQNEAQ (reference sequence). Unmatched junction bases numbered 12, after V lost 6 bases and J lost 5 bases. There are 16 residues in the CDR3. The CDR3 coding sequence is TGTGCCAGCAGATCTAAGGGGCTAGCGGGTGACAATGAGCAGTTCTTC. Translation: CASRSKGLAGDNEQFF.

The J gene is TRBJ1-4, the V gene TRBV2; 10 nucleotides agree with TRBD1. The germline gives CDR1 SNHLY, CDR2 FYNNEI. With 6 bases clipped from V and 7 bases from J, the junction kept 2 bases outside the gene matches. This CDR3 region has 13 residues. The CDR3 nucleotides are TGTGCCAGCAGCGGACAGGGGGGTGAAAAACTGTTTTTT. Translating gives CASSGQGGEKLFF. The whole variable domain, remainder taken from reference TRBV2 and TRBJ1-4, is EPEVTQTPSHQVTQMGQEVILRCVPISNHLYFYWYRQILGQKVEFLVSFYNNEISEKSEIFDDQFSVERPDGSNFTLKIRSTKLEDSAMYFCASSGQGGEKLFFGSGTQLSVL.

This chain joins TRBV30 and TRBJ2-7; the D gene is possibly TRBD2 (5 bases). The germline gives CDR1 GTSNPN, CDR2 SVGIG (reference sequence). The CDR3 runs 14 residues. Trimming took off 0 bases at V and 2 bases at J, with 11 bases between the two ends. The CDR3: CAWSVFERTYEQYF. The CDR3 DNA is TGTGCCTGGAGTGTGTTTGAGCGGACCTACGAGCAGTACTTC.

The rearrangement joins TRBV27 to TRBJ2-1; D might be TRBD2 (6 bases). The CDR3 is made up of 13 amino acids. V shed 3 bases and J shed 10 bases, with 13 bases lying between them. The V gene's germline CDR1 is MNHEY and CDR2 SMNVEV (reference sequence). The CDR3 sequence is CASSFYLAGEQFF. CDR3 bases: TGTGCCAGCAGTTTCTATCTTGCGGGGGAGCAGTTCTTC.

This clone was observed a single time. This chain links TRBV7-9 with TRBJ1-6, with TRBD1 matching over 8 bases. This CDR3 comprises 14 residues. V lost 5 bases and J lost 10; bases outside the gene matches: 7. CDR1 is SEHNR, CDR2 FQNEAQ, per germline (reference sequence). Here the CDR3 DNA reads TGTGCCAGCAGCCCAGGGGGACAGGCATCACCCCTCCACTTT. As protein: CASSPGGQASPLHF.

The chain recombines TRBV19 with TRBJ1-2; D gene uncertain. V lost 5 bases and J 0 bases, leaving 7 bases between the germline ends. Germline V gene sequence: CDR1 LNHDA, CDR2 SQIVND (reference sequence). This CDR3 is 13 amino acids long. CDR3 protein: CASSPLSNYGYTF. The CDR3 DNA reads TGTGCCAGTAGTCCCCTCTCTAACTATGGCTACACCTTC.

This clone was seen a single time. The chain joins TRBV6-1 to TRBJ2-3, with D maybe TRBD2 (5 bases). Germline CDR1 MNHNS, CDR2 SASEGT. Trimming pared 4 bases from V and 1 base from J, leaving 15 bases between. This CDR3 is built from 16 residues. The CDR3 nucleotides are TGTGCCAGCAGTGCGGACCCTGCCGGGGGCACAGATACGCAGTATTTT. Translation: CASSADPAGGTDTQYF.

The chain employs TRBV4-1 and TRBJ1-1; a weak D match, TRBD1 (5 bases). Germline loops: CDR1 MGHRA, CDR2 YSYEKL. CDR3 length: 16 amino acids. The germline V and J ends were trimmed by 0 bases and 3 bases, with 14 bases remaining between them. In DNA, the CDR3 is TGCGCCAGCAGCCAAGAGGGTTGGGGCGGGGACACTGAAGCTTTCTTT. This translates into CASSQEGWGGDTEAFF.

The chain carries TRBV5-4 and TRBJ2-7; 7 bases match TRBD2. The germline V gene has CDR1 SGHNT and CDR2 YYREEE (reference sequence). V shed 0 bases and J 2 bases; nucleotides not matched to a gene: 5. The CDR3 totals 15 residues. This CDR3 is CASSLVGGGAYEQYF. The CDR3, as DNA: TGTGCCAGCAGCTTGGTGGGGGGAGGGGCCTACGAGCAGTACTTC.

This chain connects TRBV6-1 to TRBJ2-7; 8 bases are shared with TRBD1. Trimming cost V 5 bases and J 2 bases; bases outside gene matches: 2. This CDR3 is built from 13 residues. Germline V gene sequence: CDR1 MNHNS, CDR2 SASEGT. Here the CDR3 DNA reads TGTGCCAGCAGTACGACAGGGGCCTACGAGCAGTACTTC. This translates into CASSTTGAYEQYF.

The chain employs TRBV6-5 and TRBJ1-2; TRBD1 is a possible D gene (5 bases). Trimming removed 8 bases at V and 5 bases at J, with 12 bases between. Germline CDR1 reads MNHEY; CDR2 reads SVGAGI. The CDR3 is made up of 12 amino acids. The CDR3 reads CASWGGRYGYTF. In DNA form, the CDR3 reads TGTGCCAGCTGGGGGGGTAGATATGGCTACACCTTC.

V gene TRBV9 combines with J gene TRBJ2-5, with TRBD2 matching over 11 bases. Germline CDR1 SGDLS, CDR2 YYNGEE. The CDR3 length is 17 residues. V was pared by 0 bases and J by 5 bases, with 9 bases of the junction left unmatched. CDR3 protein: CASSVGGLAGGGETQYF. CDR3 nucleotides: TGTGCCAGCAGCGTAGGGGGCCTAGCGGGGGGCGGCGAGACCCAGTACTTC.

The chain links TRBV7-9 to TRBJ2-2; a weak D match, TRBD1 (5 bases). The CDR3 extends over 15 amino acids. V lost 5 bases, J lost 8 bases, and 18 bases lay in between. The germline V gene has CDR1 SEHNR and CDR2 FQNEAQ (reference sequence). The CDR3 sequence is CASSAAVAREGELFF. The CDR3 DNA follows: TGTGCCAGCAGCGCTGCCGTGGCCAGGGAAGGGGAGCTGTTTTTT.

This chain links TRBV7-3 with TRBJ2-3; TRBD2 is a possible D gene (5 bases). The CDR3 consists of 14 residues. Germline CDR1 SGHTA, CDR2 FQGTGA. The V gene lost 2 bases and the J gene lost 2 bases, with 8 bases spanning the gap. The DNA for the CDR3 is TGTGCCAGCAGCTTAGAGGGCCCCACAGATACGCAGTATTTT. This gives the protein CASSLEGPTDTQYF. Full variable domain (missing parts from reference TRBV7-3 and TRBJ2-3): GAGVSQTPSNKVTEKGKYVELRCDPISGHTALYWYRQSLGQGPEFLIYFQGTGAADDSGLPNDRFFAVRPEGSVSTLKIQRTERGDSAVYLCASSLEGPTDTQYFGPGTRLTVL.

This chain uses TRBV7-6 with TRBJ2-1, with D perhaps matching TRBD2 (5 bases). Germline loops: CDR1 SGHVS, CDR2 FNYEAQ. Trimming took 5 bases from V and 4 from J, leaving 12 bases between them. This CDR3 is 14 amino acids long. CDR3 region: CASSLSGAYNEQFF. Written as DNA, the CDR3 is TGTGCCAGCAGCCTGAGCGGAGCGTACAATGAGCAGTTCTTC.

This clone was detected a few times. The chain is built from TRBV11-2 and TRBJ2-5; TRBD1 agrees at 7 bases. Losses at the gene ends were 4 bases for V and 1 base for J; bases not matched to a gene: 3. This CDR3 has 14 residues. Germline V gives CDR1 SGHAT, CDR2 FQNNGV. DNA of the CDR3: TGTGCCAGCAGCTGGGACAGCCTCCAAGAGACCCAGTACTTC. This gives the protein CASSWDSLQETQYF. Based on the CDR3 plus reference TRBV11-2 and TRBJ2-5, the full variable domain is EAGVAQSPRYKIIEKRQSVAFWCNPISGHATLYWYQQILGQGPKLLIQFQNNGVVDDSQLPKDRFSAERLKGVDSTLKIQPAKLEDSAVYLCASSWDSLQETQYFGPGTRLLVL.

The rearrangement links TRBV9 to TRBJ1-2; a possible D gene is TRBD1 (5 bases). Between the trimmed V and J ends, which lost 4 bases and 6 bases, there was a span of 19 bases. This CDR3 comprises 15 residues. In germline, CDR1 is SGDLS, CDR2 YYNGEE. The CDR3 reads CASSPPPIQDHGYTF. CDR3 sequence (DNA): TGTGCCAGCAGCCCCCCCCCGATACAGGACCATGGCTACACCTTC.

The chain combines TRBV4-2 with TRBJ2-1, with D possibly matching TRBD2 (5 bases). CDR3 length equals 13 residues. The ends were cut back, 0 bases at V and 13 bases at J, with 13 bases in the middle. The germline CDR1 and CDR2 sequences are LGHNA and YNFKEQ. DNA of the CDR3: TGTGCCAGCAGCCAAGAATCGGTCACTAGTCAGTTCTTC. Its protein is CASSQESVTSQFF.

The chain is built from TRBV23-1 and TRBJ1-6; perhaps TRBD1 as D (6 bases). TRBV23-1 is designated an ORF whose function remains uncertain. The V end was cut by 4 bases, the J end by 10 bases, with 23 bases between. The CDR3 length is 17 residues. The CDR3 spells CASSPNVRGFLRSPLHF. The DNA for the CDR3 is TGCGCCAGCAGTCCTAACGTTAGGGGGTTTTTACGATCACCCCTCCACTTT.

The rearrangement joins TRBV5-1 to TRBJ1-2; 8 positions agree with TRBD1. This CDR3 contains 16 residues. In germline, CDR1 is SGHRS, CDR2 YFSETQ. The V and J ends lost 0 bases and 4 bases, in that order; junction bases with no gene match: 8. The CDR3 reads CASSLGQGAESYGYTF. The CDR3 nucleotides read TGCGCCAGCAGCTTGGGGCAGGGGGCCGAGAGCTATGGCTACACCTTC.

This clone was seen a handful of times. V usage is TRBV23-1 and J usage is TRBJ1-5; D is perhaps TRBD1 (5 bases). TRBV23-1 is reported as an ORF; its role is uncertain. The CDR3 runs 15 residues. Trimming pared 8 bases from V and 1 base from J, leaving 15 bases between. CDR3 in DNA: TGCGCCAGCGGAGAGGAGGGGATGAGCAATCAGCCCCAGCATTTT. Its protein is CASGEEGMSNQPQHF.

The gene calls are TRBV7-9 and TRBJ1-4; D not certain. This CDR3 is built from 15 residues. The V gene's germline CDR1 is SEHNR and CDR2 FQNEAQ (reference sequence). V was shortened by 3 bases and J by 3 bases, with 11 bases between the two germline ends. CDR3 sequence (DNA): TGTGCCAGCAGCTTTTCGGGAGGTTCTAATGAAAAACTGTTTTTT. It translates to CASSFSGGSNEKLFF.

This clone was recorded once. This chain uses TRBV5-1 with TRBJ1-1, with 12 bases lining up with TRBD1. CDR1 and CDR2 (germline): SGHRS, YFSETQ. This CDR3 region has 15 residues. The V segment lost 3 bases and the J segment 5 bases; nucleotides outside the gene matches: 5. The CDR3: CASSYGTGGRTEAFF. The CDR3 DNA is TGCGCCAGCAGCTACGGGACAGGGGGCCGGACTGAAGCTTTCTTT.

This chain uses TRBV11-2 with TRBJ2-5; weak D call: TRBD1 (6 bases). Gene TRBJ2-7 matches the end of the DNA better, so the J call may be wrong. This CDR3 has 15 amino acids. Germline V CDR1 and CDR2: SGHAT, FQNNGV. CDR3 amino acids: CASSEGTGIGNEQYF. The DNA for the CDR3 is TGTGCCAGCAGCGAAGGTACAGGGATCGGGAACGAGCAGTACTTC.

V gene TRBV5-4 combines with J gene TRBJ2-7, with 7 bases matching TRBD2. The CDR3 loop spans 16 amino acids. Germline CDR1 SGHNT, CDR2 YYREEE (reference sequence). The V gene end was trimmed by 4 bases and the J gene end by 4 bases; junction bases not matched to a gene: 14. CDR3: CASSGPVGGRYYEQYF. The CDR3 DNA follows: TGTGCCAGCAGCGGACCGGTCGGCGGGAGATATTACGAGCAGTACTTC.